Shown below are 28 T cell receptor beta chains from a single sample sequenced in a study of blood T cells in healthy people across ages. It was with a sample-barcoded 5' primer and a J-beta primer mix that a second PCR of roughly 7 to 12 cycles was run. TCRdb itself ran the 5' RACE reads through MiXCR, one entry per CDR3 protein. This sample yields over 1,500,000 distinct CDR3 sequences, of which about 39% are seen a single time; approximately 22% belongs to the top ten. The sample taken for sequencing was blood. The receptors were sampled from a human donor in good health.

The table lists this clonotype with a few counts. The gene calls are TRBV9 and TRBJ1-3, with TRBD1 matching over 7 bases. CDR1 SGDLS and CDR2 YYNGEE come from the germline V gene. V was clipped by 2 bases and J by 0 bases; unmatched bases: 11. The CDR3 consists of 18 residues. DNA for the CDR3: TGTGCCAGCAGCGTGTCCGCGGGACAGCCTCGCTCTGGAAACACCATATATTTT. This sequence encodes CASSVSAGQPRSGNTIYF.

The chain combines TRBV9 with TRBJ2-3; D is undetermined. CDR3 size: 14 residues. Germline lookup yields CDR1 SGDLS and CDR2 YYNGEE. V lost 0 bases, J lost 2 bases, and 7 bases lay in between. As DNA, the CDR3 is TGTGCCAGCAGCGTAGGTCCTAACACAGATACGCAGTATTTT. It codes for CASSVGPNTDTQYF.

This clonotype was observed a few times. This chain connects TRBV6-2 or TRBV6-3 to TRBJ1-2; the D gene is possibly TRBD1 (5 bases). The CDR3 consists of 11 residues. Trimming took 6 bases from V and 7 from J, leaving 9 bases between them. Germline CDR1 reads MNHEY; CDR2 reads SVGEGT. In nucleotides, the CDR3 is TGTGCCAGCAGCCCGGGACTTGGCTACACCTTC. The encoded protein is CASSPGLGYTF.

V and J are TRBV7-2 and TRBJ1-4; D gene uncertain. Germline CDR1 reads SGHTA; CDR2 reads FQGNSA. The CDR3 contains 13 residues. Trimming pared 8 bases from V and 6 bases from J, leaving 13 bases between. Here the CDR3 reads CASARAVDEKLFF. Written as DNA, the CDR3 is TGTGCCAGCGCGAGGGCTGTCGATGAAAAACTGTTTTTT.

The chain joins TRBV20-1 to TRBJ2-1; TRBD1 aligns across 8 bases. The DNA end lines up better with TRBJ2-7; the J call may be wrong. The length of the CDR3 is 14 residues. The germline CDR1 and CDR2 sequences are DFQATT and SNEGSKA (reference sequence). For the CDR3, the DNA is TGCAGTGCTACGACAGGGGATCCCTACAATGAGCAGTACTTC. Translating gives CSATTGDPYNEQYF.

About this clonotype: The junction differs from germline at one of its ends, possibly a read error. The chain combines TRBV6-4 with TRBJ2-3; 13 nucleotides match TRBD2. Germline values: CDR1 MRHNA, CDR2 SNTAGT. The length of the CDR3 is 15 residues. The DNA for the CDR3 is TGTACCAGCAGTCGACTAGCGGGGGGTACAGATACGCAGTATTTT. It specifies CTSSRLAGGTDTQYF.

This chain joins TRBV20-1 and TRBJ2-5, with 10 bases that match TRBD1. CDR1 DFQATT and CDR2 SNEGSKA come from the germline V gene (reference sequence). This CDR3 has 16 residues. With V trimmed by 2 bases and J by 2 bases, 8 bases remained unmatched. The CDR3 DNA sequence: TGCAGTGCTAGAAATCAAGGACAGGGGGGACAAGAGACCCAGTACTTC. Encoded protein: CSARNQGQGGQETQYF.

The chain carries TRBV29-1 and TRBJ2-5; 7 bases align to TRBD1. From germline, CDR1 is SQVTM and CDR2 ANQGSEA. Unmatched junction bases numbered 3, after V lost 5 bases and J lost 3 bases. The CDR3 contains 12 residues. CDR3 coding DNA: TGCAGCGTTCGGCAGGGGGAAGAGACCCAGTACTTC. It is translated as CSVRQGEETQYF.

The CDR3 loop reads CATGSGDHQGEQFF. The CDR3 DNA reads TGTGCCACCGGGAGCGGGGACCACCAAGGGGAGCAGTTCTTC. V usage is TRBV24-1 and J usage is TRBJ2-1; 7 bases match TRBD2. Germline V gives CDR1 KGHDR, CDR2 SFDVKD. CDR3 size: 14 residues. V was pared by 9 bases and J by 10 bases, with 14 bases of the junction left unmatched.

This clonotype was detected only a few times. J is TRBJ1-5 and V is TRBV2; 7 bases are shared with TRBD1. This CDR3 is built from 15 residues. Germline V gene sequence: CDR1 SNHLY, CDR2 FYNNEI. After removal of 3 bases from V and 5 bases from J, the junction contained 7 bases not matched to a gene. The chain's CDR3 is CASSDGDRPYQPQHF. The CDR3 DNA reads TGTGCCAGCAGTGATGGGGACAGACCATATCAGCCCCAGCATTTT.

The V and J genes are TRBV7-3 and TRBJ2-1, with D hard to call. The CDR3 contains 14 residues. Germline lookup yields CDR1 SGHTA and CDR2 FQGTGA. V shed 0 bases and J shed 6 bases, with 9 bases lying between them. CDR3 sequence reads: CASSLTAWGNEQFF. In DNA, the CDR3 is TGTGCCAGCAGCTTAACTGCCTGGGGCAATGAGCAGTTCTTC.

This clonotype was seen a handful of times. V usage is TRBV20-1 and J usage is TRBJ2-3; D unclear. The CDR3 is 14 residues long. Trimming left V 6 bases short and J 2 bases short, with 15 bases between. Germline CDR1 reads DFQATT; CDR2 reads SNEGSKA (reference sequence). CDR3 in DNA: TGCAGTGCCAATAATGGACCGATCACAGATACGCAGTATTTT. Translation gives CSANNGPITDTQYF.

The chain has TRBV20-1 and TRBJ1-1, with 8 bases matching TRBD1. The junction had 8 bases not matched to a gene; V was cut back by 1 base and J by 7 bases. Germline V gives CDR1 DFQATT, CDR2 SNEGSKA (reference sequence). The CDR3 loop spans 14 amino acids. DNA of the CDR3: TGCAGTGCTAGAGTAGCAGGGGGCGCTTATGAAGCTTTCTTT. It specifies CSARVAGGAYEAFF.

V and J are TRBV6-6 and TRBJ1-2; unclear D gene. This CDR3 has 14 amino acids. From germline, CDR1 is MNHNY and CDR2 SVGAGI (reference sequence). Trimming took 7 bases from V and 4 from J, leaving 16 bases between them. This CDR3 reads CASTALVPSYGYTF. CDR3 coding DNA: TGTGCCAGCACCGCCCTCGTTCCTTCCTATGGCTACACCTTC.

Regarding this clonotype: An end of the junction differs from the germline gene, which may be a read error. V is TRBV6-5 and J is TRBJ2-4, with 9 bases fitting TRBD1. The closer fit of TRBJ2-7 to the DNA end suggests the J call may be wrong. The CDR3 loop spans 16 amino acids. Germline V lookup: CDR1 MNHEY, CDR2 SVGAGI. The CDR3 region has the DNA TGCGCCAGCAGTAAATTACCGGGACAGGGAACCTACGAGCAGTACTTC. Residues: CASSKLPGQGTYEQYF.

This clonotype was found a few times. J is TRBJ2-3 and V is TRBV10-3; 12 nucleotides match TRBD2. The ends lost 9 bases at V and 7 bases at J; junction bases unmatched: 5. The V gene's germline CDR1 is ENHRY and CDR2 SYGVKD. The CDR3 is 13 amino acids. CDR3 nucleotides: TGTGCCATGACTAGCGGGGGCGGATATACGCAGTATTTT. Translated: CAMTSGGGYTQYF.

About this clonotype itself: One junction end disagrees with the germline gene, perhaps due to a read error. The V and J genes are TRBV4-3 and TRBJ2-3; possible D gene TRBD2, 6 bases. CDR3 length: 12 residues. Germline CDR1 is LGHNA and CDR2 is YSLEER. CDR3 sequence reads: CASSLTSSTRYF. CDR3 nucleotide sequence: TGCGCCAGCAGCCTAACTAGCAGTACGCGGTATTTT.

The CDR3 spells CSADGLADSYEQYF. CDR3 coding DNA: TGCAGTGCTGACGGACTAGCGGACTCCTACGAGCAGTACTTC. The J gene is TRBJ2-7, the V gene TRBV20-1, with 10 bases identical to TRBD2. The CDR3 spans 14 residues. Germline V gene sequence: CDR1 DFQATT, CDR2 SNEGSKA (reference sequence). Losses at the gene ends were 5 bases for V and 0 bases for J; bases not matched to a gene: 4.

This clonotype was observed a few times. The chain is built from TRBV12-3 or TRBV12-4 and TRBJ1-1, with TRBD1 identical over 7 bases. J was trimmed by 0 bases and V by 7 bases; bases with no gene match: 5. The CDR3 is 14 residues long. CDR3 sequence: CASTRDSLNTEAFF. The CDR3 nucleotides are TGTGCCAGCACCCGGGACAGTCTGAACACTGAAGCTTTCTTT.

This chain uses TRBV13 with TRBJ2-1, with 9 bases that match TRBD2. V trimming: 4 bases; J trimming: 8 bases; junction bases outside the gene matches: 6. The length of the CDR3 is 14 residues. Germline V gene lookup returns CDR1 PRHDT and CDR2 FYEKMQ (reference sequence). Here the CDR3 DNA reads TGTGCCAGCAGCTCCCGGACTAGCGCCGATGAGCAGTTCTTC. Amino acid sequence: CASSSRTSADEQFF. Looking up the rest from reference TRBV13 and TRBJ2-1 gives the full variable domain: AAGVIQSPRHLIKEKRETATLKCYPIPRHDTVYWYQQGPGQDPQFLISFYEKMQSDKGSIPDRFSAQQFSDYHSELNMSSLELGDSALYFCASSSRTSADEQFFGPGTRLTVL.

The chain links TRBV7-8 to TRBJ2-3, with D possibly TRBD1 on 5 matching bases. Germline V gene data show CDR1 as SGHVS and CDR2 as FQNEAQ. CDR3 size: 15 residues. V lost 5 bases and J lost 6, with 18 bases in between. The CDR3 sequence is CASSPGPSLGDTQYF. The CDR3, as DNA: TGTGCCAGCAGCCCAGGGCCGTCTCTTGGGGATACGCAGTATTTT.

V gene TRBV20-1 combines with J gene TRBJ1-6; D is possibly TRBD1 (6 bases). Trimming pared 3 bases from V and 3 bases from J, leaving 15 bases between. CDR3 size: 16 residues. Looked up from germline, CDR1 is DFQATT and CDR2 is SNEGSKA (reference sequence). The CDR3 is CSASSADRIYNSPLHF. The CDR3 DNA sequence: TGCAGTGCTAGTTCGGCGGACAGAATCTATAATTCACCCCTCCACTTT.

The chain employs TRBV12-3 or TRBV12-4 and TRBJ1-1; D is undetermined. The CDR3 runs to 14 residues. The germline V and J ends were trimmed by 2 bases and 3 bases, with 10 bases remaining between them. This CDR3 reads CASSLSASHTEAFF. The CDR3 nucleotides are TGTGCCAGCAGTTTATCTGCCAGCCACACTGAAGCTTTCTTT.

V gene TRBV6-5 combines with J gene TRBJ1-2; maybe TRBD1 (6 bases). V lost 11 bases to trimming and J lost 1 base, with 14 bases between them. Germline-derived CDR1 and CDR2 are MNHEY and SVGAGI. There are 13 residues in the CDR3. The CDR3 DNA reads TGTGCCGCCGGACAGCCACTTAACTATGGCTACACCTTC. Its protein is CAAGQPLNYGYTF.

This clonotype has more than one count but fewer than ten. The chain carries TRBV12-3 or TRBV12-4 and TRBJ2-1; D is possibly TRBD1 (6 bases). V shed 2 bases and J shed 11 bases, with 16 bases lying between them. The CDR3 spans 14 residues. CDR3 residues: CASSLNRAVVKQFF. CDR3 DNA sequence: TGTGCCAGCAGTTTAAACAGGGCAGTGGTAAAGCAGTTCTTC.

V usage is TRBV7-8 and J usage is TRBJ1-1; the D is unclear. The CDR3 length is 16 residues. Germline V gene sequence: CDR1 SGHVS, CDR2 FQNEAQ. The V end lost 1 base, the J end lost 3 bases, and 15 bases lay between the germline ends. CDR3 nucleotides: TGTGCCAGCAGCTTAGATGTGGCCCAGGTGTACACTGAAGCTTTCTTT. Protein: CASSLDVAQVYTEAFF. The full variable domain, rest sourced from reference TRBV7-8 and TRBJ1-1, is GAGVSQSPRYKVAKRGQDVALRCDPISGHVSLFWYQQALGQGPEFLTYFQNEAQLDKSGLPSDRFFAERPEGSVSTLKIQRTQQEDSAVYLCASSLDVAQVYTEAFFGQGTRLTVV.

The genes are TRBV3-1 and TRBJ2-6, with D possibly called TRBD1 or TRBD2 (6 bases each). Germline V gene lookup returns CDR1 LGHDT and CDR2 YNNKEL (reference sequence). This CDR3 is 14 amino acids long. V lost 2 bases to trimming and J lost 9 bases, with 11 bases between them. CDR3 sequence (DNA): TGTGCCAGCAGCCAACAGGGGCGGGGCAACGTCCTGACTTTC. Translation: CASSQQGRGNVLTF.

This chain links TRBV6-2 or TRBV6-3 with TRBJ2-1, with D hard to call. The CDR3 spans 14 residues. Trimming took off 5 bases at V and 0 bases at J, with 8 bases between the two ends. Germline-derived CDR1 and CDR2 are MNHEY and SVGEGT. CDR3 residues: CASSQFISYNEQFF. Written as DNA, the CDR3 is TGTGCCAGCAGTCAGTTCATCTCCTACAATGAGCAGTTCTTC.